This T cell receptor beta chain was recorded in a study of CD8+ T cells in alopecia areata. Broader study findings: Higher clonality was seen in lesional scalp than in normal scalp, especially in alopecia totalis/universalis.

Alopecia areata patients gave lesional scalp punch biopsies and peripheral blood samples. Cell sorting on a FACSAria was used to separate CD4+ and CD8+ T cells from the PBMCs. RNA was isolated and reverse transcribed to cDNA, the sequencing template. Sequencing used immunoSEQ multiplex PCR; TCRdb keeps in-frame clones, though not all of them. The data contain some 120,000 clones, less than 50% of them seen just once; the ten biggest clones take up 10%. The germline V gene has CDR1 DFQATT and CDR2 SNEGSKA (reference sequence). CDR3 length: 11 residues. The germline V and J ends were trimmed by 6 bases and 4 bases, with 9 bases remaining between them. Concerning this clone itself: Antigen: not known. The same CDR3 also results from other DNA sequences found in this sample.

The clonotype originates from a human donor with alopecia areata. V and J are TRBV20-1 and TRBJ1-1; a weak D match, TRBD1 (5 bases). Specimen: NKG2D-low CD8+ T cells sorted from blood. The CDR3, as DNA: TGCAGTGCCAGGGACGGCACTGAAGCTTTCTTT. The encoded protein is CSARDGTEAFF.